Following are 29 T cell receptor beta chains from one sample sequenced in a study of cytomegalovirus exposure and HLA in healthy donors. The PCR contained 60 Vbeta and 13 Jbeta primers. Sequencing was performed with immunoSEQ multiplex PCR; in TCRdb, only in-frame clones are kept and a portion is missing. The data show roughly 160,000 clones, with 80% seen just once and 1% held by the top ten. Input material: PBMCs. These receptors all stem from a woman aged 50 to 65 in good health and CMV-seropositive.

Worth noting for this clone: Other DNA sequences in the sample encode the same CDR3. The gene calls are TRBV9 and TRBJ1-3, with TRBD1 as a possible D gene (6 bases). Germline assignment: CDR1 SGDLS and CDR2 YYNGEE. The CDR3 runs to 16 residues. Trimming took 0 bases from V and 2 from J, leaving 12 bases between them. The CDR3 spells CASSVASGGTGNTIYF. DNA for the CDR3: TGTGCCAGCAGCGTAGCATCGGGGGGCACTGGAAACACCATATATTTT.

The chain joins TRBV5-1 to TRBJ2-1; D not resolved. The CDR3 consists of 14 residues. Per the germline V gene, CDR1 is SGHRS and CDR2 is YFSETQ. V was cut by 6 bases and J by 0 bases, with 10 bases left in between. CDR3 loop: CASTLMSSYNEQFF. The DNA of the CDR3 is TGCGCCAGCACCCTGATGAGCTCCTACAATGAGCAGTTCTTC.

This clone was observed a handful of times. The gene calls are TRBV27 and TRBJ1-1; no firm D call. This CDR3 has 14 residues. CDR1 is MNHEY, CDR2 SMNVEV, per germline (reference sequence). V gave up 3 bases and J gave up 1 base, with 9 bases separating them. The CDR3: CASSLGSTNTEAFF. CDR3 sequence (DNA): TGTGCCAGCAGTTTGGGGAGTACGAACACTGAAGCTTTCTTT.

The chain joins TRBV27 to TRBJ2-4; D remains ambiguous. The length of the CDR3 is 14 residues. Trimming removed 6 bases from V and 0 bases from J, with 9 bases in between. Germline CDR1 is MNHEY and CDR2 is SMNVEV (reference sequence). CDR3 amino acids: CASSPRVAKNIQYF. The DNA of the CDR3 is TGTGCCAGCAGCCCCCGGGTAGCCAAAAACATTCAGTACTTC.

CDR3 DNA sequence: TGTGCCAGCCTTTGGGGGGGGGCTGAAAAACTGTTTTTT. This encodes CASLWGGAEKLFF. The chain links TRBV27 to TRBJ1-4; possible D gene TRBD1, 6 bases. Germline V gene lookup returns CDR1 MNHEY and CDR2 SMNVEV (reference sequence). CDR3 length: 13 residues. V was cut by 8 bases and J by 7 bases, with 14 bases left in between.

The rearrangement links TRBV28 to TRBJ1-2, with D unresolved. CDR3 size: 14 residues. Germline V gives CDR1 MDHEN, CDR2 SYDVKM. The germline V and J ends were trimmed by 5 bases and 4 bases, with 14 bases remaining between them. For the CDR3, the DNA is TGTGCCAGCAGTCGTCTTGAGGCGTCCTATGGCTACACCTTC. This sequence encodes CASSRLEASYGYTF.

The rearrangement joins TRBV28 to TRBJ2-7, with 7 bases fitting TRBD1. This CDR3 has 13 amino acids. V shed 8 bases, J shed 3 bases, and the junction held 7 bases outside the gene matches. The germline V gene encodes CDR1 MDHEN and CDR2 SYDVKM. The CDR3 coding sequence is TGTGCCAGCGGACCGGGACAGAGCTACGAGCAGTACTTC. It is translated as CASGPGQSYEQYF.

The chain couples TRBV6-1 to TRBJ2-5; 7 bases fit TRBD1. The J call may be in error: the DNA end matches TRBJ2-7 better. The CDR3 runs to 15 residues. Germline CDR1 is MNHNS and CDR2 is SASEGT. The CDR3: CASSEAGTVTYEQYF. The CDR3 DNA follows: TGTGCCAGCAGTGAAGCCGGGACAGTGACCTACGAGCAGTACTTC.

The chain carries TRBV6-6 and TRBJ1-2, with 11 nucleotides matching TRBD1. V was clipped by 5 bases and J by 4 bases; unmatched bases: 3. The CDR3 extends over 14 amino acids. CDR1 is MNHNY and CDR2 is SVGAGI in the germline V gene (reference sequence). The CDR3 DNA reads as TGTGCCAGCAGTCTAGGACAGGGGGCCTATGGCTACACCTTC. Its protein is CASSLGQGAYGYTF.

CDR3 amino acids: CASSSAEAGVGNTQYF. In nucleotides, the CDR3 is TGTGCCAGCAGCTCCGCAGAGGCGGGAGTAGGGAATACGCAGTATTTT. The genes are TRBV7-9 and TRBJ2-3; 7 positions match TRBD2. Per the germline V gene, CDR1 is SEHNR and CDR2 is FQNEAQ (reference sequence). Trimming took 4 bases from V and 7 from J; bases not matched to a gene: 14. The CDR3 runs to 16 residues.

The V and J genes are TRBV4-3 and TRBJ2-3; TRBD2 agrees at 10 bases. There are 15 residues in the CDR3. The trim removed 8 bases at V and 4 bases at J, leaving 9 bases unmatched. Germline CDR1 LGHNA, CDR2 YSLEER. CDR3 in DNA: TGCGCCAGCCGCAGGGGGGGGACTAGCGCAGATACGCAGTATTTT. Amino acids: CASRRGGTSADTQYF.

The rearrangement joins TRBV2 to TRBJ2-5; the match to TRBD1 covers 7 bases. In germline, CDR1 is SNHLY, CDR2 FYNNEI. The V gene end was trimmed by 5 bases and the J gene end by 5 bases; junction bases not matched to a gene: 2. The CDR3 is 12 residues long. CDR3 DNA: TGTGCCAGCAGTCTACAGGGGGAGACCCAGTACTTC. This translates into CASSLQGETQYF.

The chain links TRBV7-2 to TRBJ1-2; 9 nucleotides agree with TRBD1. The CDR3 sequence is 15 residues long. After removal of 5 bases from V and 4 bases from J, the junction contained 8 bases not matched to a gene. Per germline, CDR1 SGHTA and CDR2 FQGNSA. CDR3: CASSDGDRDFYGYTF. The CDR3, as DNA: TGTGCCAGCAGCGATGGGGACAGGGATTTCTATGGCTACACCTTC.

This clone turned up a few times. The rearrangement uses TRBV4-1 and TRBJ2-3, with 9 bases fitting TRBD1. CDR1 and CDR2 (germline): MGHRA, YSYEKL. The CDR3 length is 14 residues. The J segment lost 5 bases and the V segment lost 6 bases, leaving 6 bases of the junction unmatched. DNA of the CDR3: TGCGCCAGCAGGGGAGGGACAGGGAGAGATACGCAGTATTTT. Translated: CASRGGTGRDTQYF.

The chain carries TRBV2 and TRBJ2-5; TRBD2 matches 7 bases. Near its end, the DNA agrees better with TRBJ2-7, so the J call may be wrong. The CDR3 has 12 residues. The germline CDR1 and CDR2 sequences are SNHLY and FYNNEI. The CDR3 loop is CAKRDYTYEQYF. The DNA of the CDR3 is TGTGCCAAGCGGGACTACACCTACGAGCAGTACTTC.

This rearrangement joins TRBV7-2 to TRBJ1-5; TRBD1 aligns across 7 bases. CDR1 SGHTA and CDR2 FQGNSA come from the germline V gene. After removal of 1 base from V and 2 bases from J, the junction contained 8 bases not matched to a gene. The CDR3 runs 17 residues. CDR3: CASSLGSGQAGNQPQHF. The CDR3 bases are TGTGCCAGCAGCTTAGGATCAGGACAGGCGGGCAATCAGCCCCAGCATTTT.

The gene calls are TRBV7-9 and TRBJ2-4; 9 bases fit TRBD1. The V segment lost 2 bases and the J segment 5 bases; nucleotides outside the gene matches: 13. The CDR3 sequence is 18 residues long. The germline V gene has CDR1 SEHNR and CDR2 FQNEAQ (reference sequence). As DNA, the CDR3 is TGTGCCAGCAGCTTAACGGCTTTTGGGACAGGGTTGGAAAACATTCAGTACTTC. As protein: CASSLTAFGTGLENIQYF.

The V gene is TRBV29-1, the J gene TRBJ2-2; 8 nucleotides line up with TRBD2. CDR3 length equals 14 residues. J lost 5 bases, V lost 6 bases, and 8 bases had no gene match. Germline values: CDR1 SQVTM, CDR2 ANQGSEA. The CDR3 DNA sequence: TGCAGCGTCTCATCGGGACTAGTGACCGGGGAGCTGTTTTTT. This translates into CSVSSGLVTGELFF.

This chain links TRBV5-3 with TRBJ2-1; D perhaps matches TRBD2 (5 bases). TRBV5-3 is reported as an ORF; its role is uncertain. CDR3 size: 16 residues. V shed 5 bases and J shed 5 bases, with 20 bases lying between them. The CDR3 nucleotides read TGTGCCAGAAGTCCCACCGCGGCGGGCCCTGACAATGAGCAGTTCTTC. This gives the protein CARSPTAAGPDNEQFF.

DNA of the CDR3: TGTGCCAGCAGTTGGAACAGGTTTAACTATGGCTACACCTTC. Its protein is CASSWNRFNYGYTF. The genes are TRBV28 and TRBJ1-2, with TRBD1 as a possible D gene (5 bases). From germline, CDR1 is MDHEN and CDR2 SYDVKM. This CDR3 spans 14 amino acids. V gave up 4 bases and J gave up 1 base, with 10 bases separating them.

This chain connects TRBV5-4 to TRBJ2-1, with 8 bases fitting TRBD2. The germline V gene has CDR1 SGHNT and CDR2 YYREEE (reference sequence). CDR3 size: 17 residues. V lost 5 bases to trimming and J lost 3 bases; unmatched junction nucleotides: 13. The CDR3 is CASRPGGSAGVYNEQFF. Written as DNA, the CDR3 is TGTGCCAGCAGACCGGGGGGGTCTGCGGGAGTCTACAATGAGCAGTTCTTC.

J is TRBJ1-2 and V is TRBV4-3; 9 positions agree with TRBD1. CDR1 and CDR2 (germline): LGHNA, YSLEER. The CDR3 is 15 amino acids. J was trimmed by 5 bases and V by 1 base; bases with no gene match: 5. The CDR3 sequence is CASSQGQGEFYGYTF. For the CDR3, the DNA is TGCGCCAGCAGCCAAGGACAGGGGGAATTTTATGGCTACACCTTC.

Details on this clone: The junction shows a germline mismatch at one end, possibly a read error. CDR3 coding DNA: TGTTCCAGCAGCTTACCTCTTGGCCGACAGGGGCCACAGAGGGCTTTCTTT. The encoded protein is CSSSLPLGRQGPQRAFF. This chain uses TRBV7-9 with TRBJ1-1; 8 positions agree with TRBD1. The V gene's germline CDR1 is SEHNR and CDR2 FQNEAQ (reference sequence). The CDR3 length is 17 residues.

The V and J genes are TRBV5-8 and TRBJ2-1, with D possibly matching TRBD1 (6 bases). CDR1 and CDR2 from the germline V gene are SGHTS and YDEGEE. The CDR3 consists of 11 residues. V lost 4 bases and J lost 12, with 11 bases in between. The CDR3 DNA is TGTGCCAGCAGCGTCAGGGGTGGGCAGTTCTTC. Translating gives CASSVRGGQFF.

The V and J genes are TRBV5-1 and TRBJ2-3, with D possibly TRBD1 on 6 matching bases. V lost 3 bases and J 3 bases, leaving 14 bases between the germline ends. CDR3 length: 15 amino acids. Germline V lookup: CDR1 SGHRS, CDR2 YFSETQ. The CDR3 is CASSSRLRGTDTQYF. Written as DNA, the CDR3 is TGCGCCAGCAGCTCAAGATTGAGGGGGACAGATACGCAGTATTTT.

The rearrangement joins TRBV10-3 to TRBJ2-7; D is perhaps TRBD1 (5 bases). In germline, CDR1 is ENHRY, CDR2 SYGVKD. The ends were cut back, 2 bases at V and 0 bases at J, with 8 bases in the middle. The CDR3 extends over 14 amino acids. Written as DNA, the CDR3 is TGTGCCATCAGTGAGGGGGCTAGCTCCTACGAGCAGTACTTC. Protein product: CAISEGASSYEQYF.

The gene calls are TRBV27 and TRBJ2-7; 7 bases are a match to TRBD2. Germline-derived CDR1 and CDR2 are MNHEY and SMNVEV (reference sequence). The length of the CDR3 is 15 residues. The trim removed 6 bases at V and 2 bases at J, leaving 10 bases unmatched. CDR3 loop: CASRLGAGDTYEQYF. The CDR3 nucleotides are TGTGCCAGCAGACTAGGTGCGGGGGATACCTACGAGCAGTACTTC.

V and J are TRBV4-1 and TRBJ2-2; 8 bases line up with TRBD1. Losses at the gene ends were 0 bases for V and 6 bases for J; bases not matched to a gene: 9. Germline-derived CDR1 and CDR2 are MGHRA and YSYEKL. The CDR3 covers 17 residues. CDR3 sequence (DNA): TGCGCCAGCAGCCAAGATCTCAGGGGGCCGAGTGCCGGGGAGCTGTTTTTT. Its protein is CASSQDLRGPSAGELFF.

Worth noting for this clone: The junction and the germline gene differ at one end; a read error may be behind it. This chain connects TRBV7-3 to TRBJ2-1, with 14 nucleotides matching TRBD2. The CDR3 sequence is 16 residues long. Germline lookup yields CDR1 SGHTA and CDR2 FQGTGA. The CDR3 spells CSSSLTGLAGAGEQFF. CDR3 nucleotides: TGTTCCAGCAGCTTAACGGGACTAGCGGGGGCGGGTGAGCAGTTCTTC.